This T cell receptor beta chain came from a study of control samples from healthy donors and cancer patients. The data were produced by immunoSEQ multiplex PCR, yet TCRdb's version contains in-frame clones alone and is incomplete. Of 78,000 or so clones listed, about 88% are singletons. This CDR3 comprises 16 residues. V shed 0 bases and J 5 bases; nucleotides not matched to a gene: 7. The germline V gene has CDR1 SGHVS and CDR2 FQNEAQ. The source material was blood. This rearrangement joins TRBV7-8 to TRBJ1-2; 9 bases match TRBD1. This TCR was sampled from a woman between 45 and 60 years old in good health. The CDR3: CASSLAKGQGDYGYTF. CDR3 in DNA: TGTGCCAGCAGCTTAGCAAAGGGACAGGGAGATTATGGCTACACCTTC.